The T cell receptor beta chain described here comes from a study of patients and donors after allogeneic stem cell transplantation (dated by TCRdb to the early 2020s). Libraries were built with RT-PCR. The run used a NextSeq 550. The raw public data were reprocessed by TCRdb itself: fastp quality trimming at Q25, MiXCR clonotype calling, in-frame beta chains only. Duplicate CDR3 protein sequences are folded into a single record with the most common DNA and genes. This sample lists about 960,000 distinct CDR3 sequences; roughly 17% were detected once. The top ten hold around 5.5% of the sample. The trim is 2 bases for V and 4 bases for J, with a gap of 8 bases between the germline ends. The CDR3 covers 13 residues, taking in both the cysteine and the phenylalanine. Kept here is only the CDR3 DNA, which spans 39 bases and is read in frame from base 1. A few counts support this clonotype. Which antigen it targets is not known. Base quality data are lacking; no much larger clone is found one base away.

Sequencing input: blood, either unsorted or a sorted T cell fraction (not recorded which). The sequence is built from TRBV12-3 or TRBV12-4 and TRBJ1-2; the D gene assignment is ambiguous. The TCR sequence derives from a human donor who was either an allogeneic HSCT recipient or a stem cell or donor lymphocyte infusion donor (not recorded which). It is not recorded whose cells these are; they may come from a transplant donor. The CDR3 loop reads CASSLTSTYGYTF. The sequenced DNA is TGTGCCAGCAGTTTAACGAGCACCTATGGCTACACCTTC.